This T cell receptor (beta chain) was recorded in a study of vaccination and CD4 T cells after COVID-19. Concerning this clonotype: Its specificity is unknown.

Germline loops: CDR1 DFQATT, CDR2 SNEGSKA (reference sequence). This CDR3 has 13 amino acids. Indicated treatment: approximately nine-day PBMC culture with coronavirus spike peptide pools or control peptides (ViraFEST assay). At the Johns Hopkins FTIC core, DNA taken from cultured CD4+ T cells was sequenced by way of the Oncomine TCR Beta short-read assay. MiXCR, applied by TCRdb to the PCR reads, yields one record per CDR3 protein. The repertoire holds more than 13,000 distinct CDR3 sequences, with around 55% as singletons. The TCR sequence derives from a human donor who had recovered from COVID-19. This chain joins TRBV20-1 and TRBJ2-5; weak D call: TRBD1 (6 bases). The material was CD4+ T cells from blood, cultured in vitro, obtained before SARS-CoV-2 vaccination. The CDR3, as DNA: TGCAGCCTCCTATGGGGGACACAAGAGACCCAGTACTTC. It encodes CSLLWGTQETQYF.